The 4 T cell receptor beta chains below all came from one sample that was sequenced in a study of OX40 agonist ivuxolimab in advanced cancers. The protocol was immunoSEQ multiplex PCR, while the TCRdb copy is restricted to in-frame clones and leaves out a portion. The sample has roughly 86,000 clones; 92% are singletons. The sequenced sample was CD4+ or CD8+ T cells sorted from blood, obtained in a trial of the OX40 agonist ivuxolimab. The receptors come from an adult with an advanced solid tumor such as melanoma, head and neck, liver or kidney cancer.

The V call is TRBV11-2, the J call TRBJ2-1; D ambiguous. The CDR3 spans 13 residues. V was shortened by 5 bases and J by 3 bases, with 8 bases between the two germline ends. The germline gives CDR1 SGHAT, CDR2 FQNNGV. CDR3 region: CASSPDGYNEQFF. DNA of the CDR3: TGTGCCAGCAGCCCAGACGGCTACAATGAGCAGTTCTTC.

This clone was detected only once. This chain uses TRBV5-1 with TRBJ1-2, with D possibly being TRBD1 (5 bases). Germline assignment: CDR1 SGHRS and CDR2 YFSETQ. There are 13 residues in the CDR3. The ends were cut back, 0 bases at V and 6 bases at J, with 9 bases in the middle. Written as DNA, the CDR3 is TGCGCCAGCAGCTTGGTTCGGGGACATGGCTACACCTTC. Amino acid sequence: CASSLVRGHGYTF.

The V call is TRBV5-1, the J call TRBJ2-1; possible D gene TRBD1, 5 bases. Germline V CDR1 and CDR2: SGHRS, YFSETQ. This CDR3 has 15 residues. The V and J ends lost 0 bases and 4 bases respectively, with 11 bases between them. Here the CDR3 DNA reads TGCGCCAGCAGCTTGGGGGGCTTCGGATACAATGAGCAGTTCTTC. Translation gives CASSLGGFGYNEQFF. The variable domain in full, with the rest retrieved from reference TRBV5-1 and TRBJ2-1, is KAGVTQTPRYLIKTRGQQVTLSCSPISGHRSVSWYQQTPGQGLQFLFEYFSETQRNKGNFPGRFSGRQFSNSRSEMNVSTLELGDSALYLCASSLGGFGYNEQFFGPGTRLTVL.

DNA of the CDR3: TGTGCCTGGAGTAAGAAGGGAGGAGGCGGGGAGCTGTTTTTT. This encodes CAWSKKGGGGELFF. This chain joins TRBV30 and TRBJ2-2; D is possibly TRBD2 (6 bases). CDR1 is GTSNPN and CDR2 is SVGIG in the germline V gene (reference sequence). The CDR3 runs to 14 residues. V lost 2 bases and J 7 bases, leaving 14 bases between the germline ends.